This T cell receptor beta chain was sequenced for a study of shared clonotypes between healthy human individuals. Whole-study results and caveats: Of the naive CD4 clonotypes, approximately 5% were shared across a few donors. What limited the represented genetic and exposure-history diversity was the small number of donors.

An even split of each subset's genomic DNA across several immunoSEQ plates was performed. Profiling relied on immunoSEQ multiplex PCR, and the TCRdb table lists in-frame clones only, not all of them. This sample yields hundreds of thousands of clones, of which 95% to 96% are seen a single time; around 0.1% belongs to the top ten. This CDR3 is 14 amino acids long. With V trimmed by 3 bases and J by 4 bases, 5 bases remained unmatched. Looked up from germline, CDR1 is SGHAT and CDR2 is FQNNGV. Comments on this clone: Its antigen remains unidentified.

CD45RO-negative CD8 cells positively selected for CCR7 made up the naive population, which excluded terminally differentiated effector memory CD45RA+ cells. Donors were healthy HIV-negative adults without recently reported acute infections or vaccinations. The V gene is TRBV11-2, the J gene TRBJ2-7; 8 nucleotides match TRBD1. The sample was naive CD8+ T cells sorted from blood. The TCR originated in a woman in her thirties in good health. The CDR3 here is CASSFGQGLYEQYF. CDR3 nucleotides: TGTGCCAGCAGCTTTGGACAGGGATTATACGAGCAGTACTTC.